The clone carrying this T cell receptor (beta chain) is a singleton in its sample. Clones were read by immunoSEQ multiplex PCR, and TCRdb kept only the in-frame ones, dropping some. The sample carries tens of thousands of clones, about 80% recorded once. These data belong to a study of blood T cell repertoires in COVID-19. About the study: The study drew acute and convalescent COVID-19 samples from the United States, Italy and Spain.

Germline lookup yields CDR1 LGHNA and CDR2 YSLEER. The V end lost 1 base, the J end lost 4 bases, and 13 bases lay between the germline ends. The CDR3 is 15 residues long. The TCR sequence derives from a woman in her seventies with acute or convalescent COVID-19. The chain is built from TRBV4-3 and TRBJ1-2; D may be TRBD1 (6 bases). The source material was peripheral blood. DNA for the CDR3: TGCGCCAGCAGCCAAGCCGTGACAGGAGGCTATGGCTACACCTTC. It translates to CASSQAVTGGYGYTF.